This T cell receptor beta chain derives from a study of blood T cell repertoires in COVID-19. Study summary: The United States, Italy and Spain were the sources of the acute and convalescent COVID-19 samples. PBMCs, B-cell-depleted T cells, or T cells provided the cDNA or gDNA that made up the material.

The repertoire was sequenced with immunoSEQ multiplex PCR; TCRdb's copy has only in-frame clones and lacks some. The repertoire includes approximately 240,000 clones, around 85% of them detected once, and about 4% sits in the top ten. The ends lost 4 bases at V and 8 bases at J; junction bases unmatched: 11. The germline CDR1 and CDR2 sequences are SGHRS and YFSETQ. The CDR3 is made up of 15 amino acids. The sample comprised peripheral blood. This rearrangement joins TRBV5-1 to TRBJ1-2; the match to TRBD1 covers 10 bases. This receptor was taken from a woman between 40 and 55 years old with active or convalescent COVID-19. The CDR3 reads CASSGAGTGVEGYTF. Written as DNA, the CDR3 is TGCGCCAGCAGCGGCGCCGGGACAGGGGTTGAAGGCTACACCTTC.